This TCR beta chain appears in the sequencing data of a study of post-analysis software for immune sequencing data. Unique molecular identifiers had been added to the TCR beta cDNA libraries. TCRdb called the PCR reads again in MiXCR, with one record for every CDR3 protein. This table holds 600,000 to 700,000 distinct CDR3 sequences, 55% to 60% found once. Trimming shortened V by 4 bases and J by 13 bases, and 23 bases separated the two germline ends. This CDR3 has 15 residues. Germline CDR1 is WNHNN and CDR2 is SYGVQD (reference sequence). Note on this clonotype: The antigen is unknown.

Study-wide findings and caveats: The five TRBV segments detected at higher frequency in patients than in controls included TRBV5-6, TRBV5-1 and TRBV20-1.

The chain has TRBV10-1 and TRBJ2-4; D possibly corresponds to TRBD2 (6 bases). The sequenced sample consisted of blood. This sequence originates from a girl aged 2 to 9 with multiple sclerosis. The DNA of the CDR3 is TGCGCCAGCAGTGTTGTGGGAGTGGAGGGGAATGAGCAGTACTTC. Protein sequence: CASSVVGVEGNEQYF.